A single sample is the source of the 25 T cell receptor beta chains below, sequenced in a study of T cell changes during pregnancy in multiple sclerosis. Libraries were prepared by immunoSEQ multiplex PCR; TCRdb keeps only in-frame clonotypes and omits some of them. The sample contains 80,000 to 100,000 clones, 90% of which appear only once. The source material was peripheral blood, sampled in the second trimester of pregnancy. The receptors stem from a female donor in good health, enrolled as a control in a pregnancy study.

The J gene is TRBJ1-5, the V gene TRBV19; D remains unclear. The CDR3 contains 12 residues. The ends were cut back, 7 bases at V and 7 bases at J, with 11 bases in the middle. From germline, CDR1 is LNHDA and CDR2 SQIVND (reference sequence). The CDR3 protein is CASNGPGQPQHF. The CDR3 region has the DNA TGTGCCAGTAATGGGCCAGGACAGCCCCAGCATTTT.

V gene TRBV6-1 combines with J gene TRBJ2-7; TRBD1 matches at 8 bases. The germline gives CDR1 MNHNS, CDR2 SASEGT. J lost 2 bases, V lost 4 bases, and 4 bases had no gene match. This CDR3 is built from 14 residues. The CDR3 is CASSGQGPPYEQYF. The CDR3 DNA is TGTGCCAGCAGTGGACAGGGGCCTCCCTACGAGCAGTACTTC.

The chain links TRBV4-3 to TRBJ2-4, with 7 bases matching TRBD2. Germline V gives CDR1 LGHNA, CDR2 YSLEER. V lost 1 base and J lost 0; bases outside the gene matches: 6. The CDR3 runs 17 residues. The DNA of the CDR3 is TGCGCCAGCAGCCAAGCCCTAGCGGATTCAGCCAAAAACATTCAGTACTTC. The encoded protein is CASSQALADSAKNIQYF.

V and J are TRBV30 and TRBJ1-2, with TRBD1 matching over 10 bases. This CDR3 has 15 amino acids. V lost 1 base, J lost 4 bases, and 6 bases stayed unmatched. Germline-derived CDR1 and CDR2 are GTSNPN and SVGIG (reference sequence). The CDR3 spells CAWSEGQGRRYGYTF. The CDR3 DNA is TGTGCCTGGAGTGAGGGACAGGGGCGACGCTATGGCTACACCTTC.

This chain connects TRBV27 to TRBJ1-1, with D perhaps TRBD1 (6 bases). This CDR3 has 14 residues. CDR1 and CDR2 (germline): MNHEY, SMNVEV (reference sequence). V was trimmed by 4 bases and J by 4 bases, leaving 13 bases between them. CDR3 sequence: CASSSWGLSTEAFF. CDR3 DNA sequence: TGTGCCAGCAGTTCATGGGGGCTCAGCACTGAAGCTTTCTTT.

The chain recombines TRBV15 with TRBJ2-3, with a tentative D call TRBD1 (6 bases). CDR1 is LNHNV, CDR2 YYDKDF, per germline (reference sequence). V gave up 4 bases and J gave up 2 bases, with 13 bases separating them. CDR3 length: 15 amino acids. The CDR3 spells CATSTRWGLTDTQYF. The CDR3, as DNA: TGTGCCACCAGCACCCGATGGGGGCTCACAGATACGCAGTATTTT.

This chain uses TRBV14 with TRBJ1-1; D is ambiguous. Trimming removed 4 bases from V and 1 base from J, with 13 bases in between. The CDR3 has 15 amino acids. Germline-derived CDR1 and CDR2 are SGHDN and FVKESK. The CDR3 is CASSLYYRPNTEAFF. Written as DNA, the CDR3 is TGTGCCAGCAGCCTCTACTACCGACCGAACACTGAAGCTTTCTTT.

The V gene is TRBV6-6, the J gene TRBJ2-1; tentatively, D is TRBD1 (5 bases). The CDR3 runs to 12 residues. CDR1 MNHNY and CDR2 SVGAGI come from the germline V gene (reference sequence). Trimming shortened V by 6 bases and J by 5 bases, and 8 bases separated the two germline ends. CDR3 nucleotide sequence: TGTGCCAGCAGCACGGACAACAATGAGCAGTTCTTC. As protein: CASSTDNNEQFF.

The chain links TRBV6-1 to TRBJ1-1; D not resolved. Germline-derived CDR1 and CDR2 are MNHNS and SASEGT. The germline V and J ends were trimmed by 8 bases and 4 bases, with 20 bases remaining between them. This CDR3 region has 15 residues. Here the CDR3 reads CASLSAAPLVTEAFF. The CDR3 DNA is TGTGCCAGCCTTAGCGCCGCCCCGTTGGTCACTGAAGCTTTCTTT.

The CDR3 sequence is CASSFGDRGNNTEAFF. In DNA form, the CDR3 reads TGTGCCAGCAGCTTTGGGGACAGGGGGAACAACACTGAAGCTTTCTTT. The chain recombines TRBV7-4 with TRBJ1-1; 11 positions match TRBD1. Trimming took 3 bases from V and 2 from J; bases not matched to a gene: 5. The V gene's germline CDR1 is SGHVT and CDR2 SQSDAQ. CDR3 size: 16 residues.

The rearrangement joins TRBV18 to TRBJ2-2; D unresolved. The V gene's germline CDR1 is KGHSH and CDR2 LQKENI. The CDR3 is 13 residues long. Trimming stripped 3 bases from V and 3 bases from J, with 5 bases between. CDR3 sequence reads: CASSPRDTGELFF. The CDR3 DNA reads TGTGCCAGCTCACCGAGAGACACCGGGGAGCTGTTTTTT.

This chain links TRBV6-4 with TRBJ2-3, with 13 bases matching TRBD2. The germline gives CDR1 MRHNA, CDR2 SNTAGT. The CDR3 extends over 15 amino acids. V lost 4 bases and J lost 4; bases outside the gene matches: 2. The CDR3 nucleotides read TGTGCCAGCAGTGTCGGGACTAGCGGGGCAGATACGCAGTATTTT. The encoded protein is CASSVGTSGADTQYF.

The chain employs TRBV5-6 and TRBJ1-6; D is undetermined. The CDR3 extends over 15 amino acids. The germline gives CDR1 SGHDT, CDR2 YYEEEE. Trimming stripped 4 bases from V and 4 bases from J, with 12 bases between. The CDR3 DNA sequence: TGTGCCAGCAGCACAGAAGTAATATATAATTCACCCCTCCACTTT. Amino acids: CASSTEVIYNSPLHF.

This clone showed up just once. The V call is TRBV6-1, the J call TRBJ1-1; 8 nucleotides line up with TRBD1. From germline, CDR1 is MNHNS and CDR2 SASEGT. This CDR3 comprises 15 residues. The V and J ends lost 1 base and 1 base, in that order; junction bases with no gene match: 2. The CDR3 nucleotides read TGTGCCAGCAGTGAAGAAGGGACAGGGAACACTGAAGCTTTCTTT. Protein product: CASSEEGTGNTEAFF.

This clone is a singleton in its sample. The rearrangement links TRBV7-9 to TRBJ1-2; D might be TRBD1 (5 bases). V was cut by 1 base and J by 8 bases, with 14 bases left in between. This CDR3 is 14 amino acids long. From germline, CDR1 is SEHNR and CDR2 FQNEAQ (reference sequence). CDR3 residues: CASSLGQGWSGYTF. CDR3 in DNA: TGTGCCAGCAGCTTAGGGCAGGGCTGGAGCGGCTACACCTTC.

The chain recombines TRBV5-4 with TRBJ1-1; weak D call: TRBD1 (6 bases). V was shortened by 3 bases and J by 1 base, with 10 bases between the two germline ends. The germline CDR1 and CDR2 sequences are SGHNT and YYREEE (reference sequence). CDR3 length equals 14 residues. The CDR3 spells CASSWGGRNTEAFF. In DNA, the CDR3 is TGTGCCAGCAGCTGGGGGGGCAGGAACACTGAAGCTTTCTTT. Drawing the rest from reference TRBV5-4 and TRBJ1-1, the complete variable domain is ETGVTQSPTHLIKTRGQQVTLRCSSQSGHNTVSWYQQALGQGPQFIFQYYREEENGRGNFPPRFSGLQFPNYSSELNVNALELDDSALYLCASSWGGRNTEAFFGQGTRLTVV.

In this sample, this clone turned up a few times. The J gene is TRBJ1-2, the V gene TRBV6-4; possible D gene TRBD1, 6 bases. The V gene lost 6 bases and the J gene lost 4 bases, with 15 bases spanning the gap. Per the germline V gene, CDR1 is MRHNA and CDR2 is SNTAGT. This CDR3 has 14 amino acids. CDR3 region: CASSYGTFGYGYTF. CDR3 nucleotide sequence: TGTGCCAGCAGCTACGGGACATTTGGCTATGGCTACACCTTC.

This clone has a single count. The chain links TRBV5-1 to TRBJ2-1, with a weak D call TRBD2 (5 bases). CDR3 length: 17 amino acids. Germline CDR1 reads SGHRS; CDR2 reads YFSETQ. V shed 0 bases and J shed 12 bases, with 25 bases lying between them. CDR3 in amino acids: CASSLVVEGPINRGQFF. CDR3 in DNA: TGCGCCAGCAGCTTGGTGGTTGAGGGTCCAATAAACCGAGGGCAGTTCTTC.

The gene calls are TRBV4-3 and TRBJ2-7; a weak D match, TRBD2 (7 bases). The CDR3 covers 13 residues. Germline CDR1 is LGHNA and CDR2 is YSLEER. Trimming took off 4 bases at V and 4 bases at J, with 11 bases between the two ends. The CDR3 sequence is CASSPGGGYEQYF. Written as DNA, the CDR3 is TGCGCCAGCAGCCCGGGGGGCGGGTACGAGCAGTACTTC.

The chain couples TRBV14 to TRBJ2-7, with 7 bases identical to TRBD1. The CDR3 extends over 14 amino acids. The junction had 7 bases not matched to a gene; V was cut back by 5 bases and J by 3 bases. Germline assignment: CDR1 SGHDN and CDR2 FVKESK. Here the CDR3 reads CASSTTGTLYEQYF. In DNA, the CDR3 is TGTGCCAGCAGCACGACAGGGACCCTCTACGAGCAGTACTTC.

The chain links TRBV28 to TRBJ1-1; possibly TRBD1 for D (6 bases). Germline V gene data show CDR1 as MDHEN and CDR2 as SYDVKM. This CDR3 has 11 amino acids. Trimming removed 4 bases from V and 9 bases from J, with 9 bases in between. CDR3 bases: TGTGCCAGCAGTTGGACAGCCCAAGCTTTCTTT. Translating gives CASSWTAQAFF.

This rearrangement joins TRBV7-2 to TRBJ1-1; D unresolved. CDR1 is SGHTA and CDR2 is FQGNSA in the germline V gene. V was cut by 3 bases and J by 1 base, with 6 bases left in between. The CDR3 has 13 residues. CDR3 nucleotide sequence: TGTGCCAGCAGCTTTAATTCGAACACTGAAGCTTTCTTT. This sequence encodes CASSFNSNTEAFF.

This chain uses TRBV27 with TRBJ2-7; possible D gene TRBD1, 5 bases. CDR3 size: 16 residues. The ends were cut back, 5 bases at V and 0 bases at J, with 17 bases in the middle. The germline CDR1 and CDR2 sequences are MNHEY and SMNVEV (reference sequence). CDR3 region: CASSNTGHLSSYEQYF. CDR3 DNA: TGTGCCAGCAGTAACACCGGACACCTGAGCTCCTACGAGCAGTACTTC.

The V gene is TRBV9, the J gene TRBJ2-1, with D perhaps matching TRBD1 (6 bases). Germline-derived CDR1 and CDR2 are SGDLS and YYNGEE. Trimming left V 4 bases short and J 3 bases short, with 14 bases between. The CDR3 is 15 residues long. CDR3 amino acids: CASSPEETGYNEQFF. DNA for the CDR3: TGTGCCAGCAGCCCAGAAGAGACAGGCTACAATGAGCAGTTCTTC.

V gene TRBV7-9 combines with J gene TRBJ1-2; D is possibly TRBD1 (6 bases). The V gene lost 5 bases and the J gene lost 3 bases, with 16 bases spanning the gap. The CDR3 totals 15 residues. Germline-derived CDR1 and CDR2 are SEHNR and FQNEAQ (reference sequence). The CDR3 here is CASSLGGGIDYGYTF. The DNA of the CDR3 is TGTGCCAGCAGCCTAGGGGGGGGTATTGACTATGGCTACACCTTC. The full variable domain, completed using reference TRBV7-9 and TRBJ1-2, is DTGVSQNPRHKITKRGQNVTFRCDPISEHNRLYWYRQTLGQGPEFLTYFQNEAQLEKSRLLSDRFSAERPKGSFSTLEIQRTEQGDSAMYLCASSLGGGIDYGYTFGSGTRLTVV.